This T cell receptor (beta chain) originates from a study of T cell responses to AZD1222 COVID-19 vaccine (dated by TCRdb to the early 2020s). About the full investigation: AZD1222 recipients whose second dose came at about 4 weeks and those whose second dose came at about 12 weeks were combined into one group, since spike-specific TCR depth and breadth did not differ between the two schedules. A total of just over 230 trial participants underwent TCR sequencing, of whom nearly 210 had received two doses of AZD1222 and 26 had received two doses of the MenACWY control vaccine. Trial participants were enrolled by age into 18-55, 56-69 and 70-plus year subgroups, with about 150, 28 and 57 TCR-sequenced participants respectively.

The CDR3 regions of human TCRbeta chains were analyzed by immunosequencing. For the original study's pipeline: TCRs in the repertoires were compared against a reference library of SARS-CoV-2-specific TCRs that had been generated with the MIRA antigen-specificity platform. Breadth was defined as the fraction of unique TCRs that were SARS-CoV-2-associated. Depth was defined as the fraction of total T cells that were SARS-CoV-2-associated. Using the MIRA data, each spike-specific TCR was assigned both to the spike region to which the TCR was reactive and to a CD4 or CD8 class. Log10-transformed breadth and depth values were compared by one-way ANOVA with Sidak's multiple comparisons tests. In TCRdb, the immuneACCESS table is reduced to in-frame sequences with V and J assigned. These tables do not hold every clone; where another copy was compared, an unresolved V gene accounts for under half, and the others remain unexplained. V, J and clone size reflect that table, while D and trimming were determined from the DNA. This sample holds 95,000 to 150,000 clones; around 94% were observed only once. Around 1.5% of the sample goes to the ten largest clones.

This clone appeared a single time. The specificity of this receptor is unknown. Base qualities are not at hand, and no much larger clone is one base apart. Overall study outcomes, separate from this receptor: Reportedly, close to half of the unique spike-specific TCRs recognized epitopes lying outside the regions that are mutated in the B.1.351 and B.1.1.7 variants. Conclusions about previously exposed vaccinees were limited because only a handful of AZD1222 recipients were SARS-CoV-2 seropositive at baseline. Participants were mostly white British, with more females than males. The authors suggested clonal diversity may have been underestimated. Vaccine-associated CD4 TCRs spanned the whole spike protein, with dominant responses in regions 160-218 and 743-854. Because no day 14 peak-response samples were available, the repertoires could be characterized only after the peak T cell response. The 56-69-year group was small, and its depth increase did not reach significance, likely because of low power. After two AZD1222 doses, spike-specific TCR breadth and depth were significantly higher than at day 0 and than in MenACWY recipients.

In light of the paper, this sample's time point label describes: baseline before first vaccination. Vaccinee samples were obtained from the UK trials COV001 and COV002, which included a single-blind randomized controlled phase 2/3 trial of AZD1222 (ChAdOx1 nCoV-19) in healthy adults. Trial participant PBMC samples were collected at day 0 and day 28 after the second dose for TCRbeta chain sequencing. In the germline V gene, CDR1 corresponds to SGHNT and CDR2 to YENEEA. The CDR3 runs 15 residues from the cysteine to the phenylalanine. Here the CDR3 DNA is all that survives: 45 bases in frame from base 1. V trim: 3 bases; J trim: 2 bases; unmatched bases: 5.

The receptor comes from an adult in good health. The sequenced sample was peripheral blood, obtained on day 0 of AZD1222 vaccination. The rearrangement combines TRBV11-3 with TRBJ2-5, with 8 junctional bases fitting TRBD2. The DNA sequence reads TGTGCCAGCAGCTTTAGCGGGGACTTACAAGAGACCCAGTACTTC. It translates as CASSFSGDLQETQYF. Full variable domain (CDR3 extended with the reference TRBV11-3 and TRBJ2-5 proteins): EAGVVQSPRYKIIEKKQPVAFWCNPISGHNTLYWYLQNLGQGPELLIRYENEEAVDDSQLPKDRFSAERLKGVDSTLKIQPAELGDSAVYLCASSFSGDLQETQYFGPGTRLLVL.